This T cell receptor beta chain was sequenced in a study of blood T cell repertoires in COVID-19. The CDR3 contains 15 residues. With V trimmed by 4 bases and J by 4 bases, 8 bases remained unmatched. Germline CDR1 and CDR2: SGHTA and FQGNSA. Patients of the Seattle cohort, enrolled during active infection, were followed longitudinally. The authors' processing: Amplification with reference gene primers provided the estimates of nucleated cell counts. Repertoires were generated with immunoSEQ multiplex PCR, while TCRdb's copy carries only in-frame clones and drops some. V and J calls and clone size are copied from that table; D and trimming were computed from the DNA. The table has approximately 330,000 clones, roughly 87% seen once; the top ten hold around 9.9%.

The chain links TRBV7-2 to TRBJ1-1, with TRBD1 matching 8 bases. The sample taken for sequencing was peripheral blood. This TCR came from a man aged 30 to 45 with COVID-19, enrolled during active disease. The CDR3 region has the DNA TGTGCCAGCAGCTCCGTCGGACAGGGAGGCACTGAAGCTTTCTTT. Its protein is CASSSVGQGGTEAFF.